Below, 28 T cell receptor beta chains from the same sample are listed, as sequenced in a study of PD-1 blockade in mismatch repair-deficient tumors. Method: immunoSEQ multiplex PCR; TCRdb's copy keeps in-frame clones and lacks some. The table lists 30,000 to 35,000 clones, 80% of them singletons. The input for sequencing was PBMCs, taken less than 7 weeks after starting pembrolizumab. The source is an adult with mismatch repair-deficient cancer.

This chain links TRBV28 with TRBJ1-1, with D possibly matching TRBD1 (6 bases). Per the germline V gene, CDR1 is MDHEN and CDR2 is SYDVKM. Trimming took 5 bases from V and 1 from J, leaving 35 bases between them. This CDR3 is 22 amino acids long. The CDR3 is CASSPTNPDGRGHRSPNTEAFF. CDR3 nucleotide sequence: TGTGCCAGCAGTCCAACTAACCCGGACGGACGGGGACACCGTTCACCGAACACTGAAGCTTTCTTT.

V and J are TRBV11-3 and TRBJ2-7; tentatively, D is TRBD2 (6 bases). Germline loops: CDR1 SGHNT, CDR2 YENEEA. V lost 1 base and J lost 1, with 17 bases in between. The CDR3 totals 17 residues. CDR3 region: CASSLGRAAEGSYEQYF. The CDR3 DNA reads as TGTGCCAGCAGCTTAGGGCGGGCAGCGGAGGGATCCTACGAGCAGTACTTC.

V gene TRBV7-9 combines with J gene TRBJ2-3, with 8 positions matching TRBD2. The CDR3 consists of 13 residues. V dropped 2 bases and J dropped 6; count of bases not matched to a gene: 1. Germline V CDR1 and CDR2: SEHNR, FQNEAQ (reference sequence). The CDR3 loop is CASSLSGGDTQYF. The CDR3 nucleotides read TGTGCCAGCAGCTTATCGGGAGGGGATACGCAGTATTTT.

V is TRBV29-1 and J is TRBJ2-1, with 9 bases identical to TRBD2. CDR1 and CDR2 (germline): SQVTM, ANQGSEA. Trimming cost V 8 bases and J 4 bases; bases outside gene matches: 9. This CDR3 comprises 14 residues. The CDR3 DNA follows: TGCAGCCTTATGGGGCTAGCGGGATACAATGAGCAGTTCTTC. This sequence encodes CSLMGLAGYNEQFF.

The chain combines TRBV28 with TRBJ1-3, with 7 positions matching TRBD1. Per the germline V gene, CDR1 is MDHEN and CDR2 is SYDVKM. After removal of 6 bases from V and 8 bases from J, the junction contained 10 bases not matched to a gene. This CDR3 is built from 14 residues. The CDR3 region is CASRARQGRDTIYF. In DNA form, the CDR3 reads TGTGCCAGCAGGGCGCGACAGGGTAGGGACACCATATATTTT.

This clone is a singleton in its sample. The rearrangement uses TRBV4-1 and TRBJ2-5; TRBD2 might be the D (6 bases). V was shortened by 1 base and J by 1 base, with 16 bases between the two germline ends. Germline CDR1 and CDR2: MGHRA and YSYEKL. The CDR3 runs 17 residues. The CDR3: CASSQGGGRGIQETQYF. The CDR3 bases are TGCGCCAGCAGCCAAGGGGGAGGAAGGGGAATCCAAGAGACCCAGTACTTC.

In its sample, this clone was seen a few times. This sequence joins TRBV5-5 and TRBJ2-7, with D unresolved. V lost 1 base, J lost 3 bases, and 14 bases lay in between. CDR3 length equals 15 residues. Germline values: CDR1 SGHKS, CDR2 YYEKEE (reference sequence). The CDR3 nucleotides are TGTGCCAGCAGCTTGTTATCCAGGCCCCTCTACGAGCAGTACTTC. Its protein is CASSLLSRPLYEQYF.

The chain couples TRBV19 to TRBJ2-7; D is uncertain. The CDR3 has 15 amino acids. Germline V gives CDR1 LNHDA, CDR2 SQIVND (reference sequence). The ends were cut back, 2 bases at V and 0 bases at J, with 11 bases in the middle. The CDR3 nucleotides are TGTGCCAGTAGTATATCCCTAGTTTCCTCCTACGAGCAGTACTTC. Its protein is CASSISLVSSYEQYF.

In DNA form, the CDR3 reads TGCGCCAGGACAGGGGGCAATCAGCCCCAGCATTTT. Residues: CARTGGNQPQHF. The V call is TRBV10-1, the J call TRBJ1-5; 8 bases are shared with TRBD1. The ends lost 9 bases at V and 2 bases at J; junction bases unmatched: 0. The CDR3 has 12 residues. Germline V CDR1 and CDR2: WNHNN, SYGVQD (reference sequence).

The J gene is TRBJ1-5, the V gene TRBV7-2; no definite D call. The ends were cut back, 7 bases at V and 2 bases at J, with 9 bases in the middle. CDR3 size: 13 residues. Germline V CDR1 and CDR2: SGHTA, FQGNSA. The CDR3, as DNA: TGTGCCAGCACCCGGCAGGGCAATCAGCCCCAGCATTTT. Protein: CASTRQGNQPQHF.

The rearrangement uses TRBV29-1 and TRBJ1-1, with D possibly being TRBD1 (5 bases). Trimming removed 7 bases from V and 0 bases from J, with 12 bases in between. Germline CDR1 and CDR2: SQVTM and ANQGSEA. The CDR3 covers 13 residues. CDR3 DNA: TGCAGCGCTAGAAGGGGCCTGAACACTGAAGCTTTCTTT. Protein product: CSARRGLNTEAFF.

This clone came up once. The V call is TRBV19, the J call TRBJ1-2; 7 bases map to TRBD1. CDR3 length: 15 amino acids. The V and J ends lost 4 bases and 7 bases, in that order; junction bases with no gene match: 12. Germline loops: CDR1 LNHDA, CDR2 SQIVND (reference sequence). The chain's CDR3 is CASSTGTVVSSGYTF. The CDR3 bases are TGTGCCAGTAGTACCGGGACAGTCGTATCCAGTGGCTACACCTTC.

This rearrangement joins TRBV6-6 to TRBJ2-7; TRBD1 aligns across 9 bases. This CDR3 has 16 amino acids. V lost 0 bases, J lost 0 bases, and 3 bases stayed unmatched. The germline gives CDR1 MNHNY, CDR2 SVGAGI (reference sequence). The CDR3 DNA sequence: TGTGCCAGCAGTTACTCGGACAGGGGCACCTCCTACGAGCAGTACTTC. This codes for CASSYSDRGTSYEQYF.

This clone was counted only a few times. J is TRBJ2-5 and V is TRBV18, with TRBD1 matching 9 bases. Trimming took 2 bases from V and 5 from J; bases not matched to a gene: 6. The CDR3 contains 15 residues. Germline CDR1 and CDR2: KGHSH and LQKENI. CDR3: CASSPTGGGLETQYF. In DNA, the CDR3 is TGTGCCAGCTCACCAACAGGGGGCGGTTTGGAGACCCAGTACTTC.

In this sample, this clone turned up once. The chain is built from TRBV7-8 and TRBJ2-1, with 7 bases matching TRBD2. Per germline, CDR1 SGHVS and CDR2 FQNEAQ. The CDR3 has 16 residues. The junction had 9 bases not matched to a gene; V was cut back by 6 bases and J by 1 base. The CDR3 DNA is TGTGCCAGCAGTAAACTGGGGGGAGGGTCCTACAATGAGCAGTTCTTC. It codes for CASSKLGGGSYNEQFF.

This chain uses TRBV14 with TRBJ2-3, with 7 bases lining up with TRBD2. The V gene end was trimmed by 1 base and the J gene end by 0 bases; junction bases not matched to a gene: 4. CDR3 length equals 16 residues. Germline V gene sequence: CDR1 SGHDN, CDR2 FVKESK. The CDR3 protein is CASSQGSSGSTDTQYF. Here the CDR3 DNA reads TGTGCCAGCAGCCAAGGATCTAGCGGAAGCACAGATACGCAGTATTTT.

This chain connects TRBV19 to TRBJ1-5, with 11 bases lining up with TRBD1. The CDR3 totals 15 residues. The ends lost 8 bases at V and 5 bases at J; junction bases unmatched: 8. Germline V gene sequence: CDR1 LNHDA, CDR2 SQIVND (reference sequence). This chain's CDR3 is CASEIGQGAYQPQHF. The CDR3 coding sequence is TGTGCCAGTGAGATAGGACAGGGGGCCTATCAGCCCCAGCATTTT.

This clone was seen just once. In DNA, the CDR3 is TGTGCCAGCAGCGTCGCGGGAGGGATCGGAGAGACCCAGTACTTC. It encodes CASSVAGGIGETQYF. The chain is built from TRBV9 and TRBJ2-5, with 9 bases identical to TRBD2. The CDR3 has 15 residues. Per the germline V gene, CDR1 is SGDLS and CDR2 is YYNGEE. The V gene end was trimmed by 2 bases and the J gene end by 4 bases; junction bases not matched to a gene: 6.

This clone rates as medium-sized. V and J are TRBV5-4 and TRBJ2-7; the match to TRBD1 covers 7 bases. This CDR3 is 16 amino acids long. Trimming cost V 0 bases and J 0 bases; bases outside gene matches: 6. From germline, CDR1 is SGHNT and CDR2 YYREEE (reference sequence). This CDR3 is CASSLASGTVSYEQYF. The CDR3, as DNA: TGTGCCAGCAGCTTGGCCTCAGGGACAGTCTCCTACGAGCAGTACTTC.

This chain uses TRBV15 with TRBJ2-5, with 7 bases lining up with TRBD1. The assigned J gene may be wrong: the sequence end matches TRBJ2-7 better. Germline loops: CDR1 LNHNV, CDR2 YYDKDF (reference sequence). The CDR3 loop spans 14 amino acids. CDR3: CATSSHRDSYEQYF. Here the CDR3 DNA reads TGTGCCACCAGCAGTCACCGGGACAGCTACGAGCAGTACTTC.

CDR3 nucleotides: TGTGCTAGTGGTTTGGGGGGACTGGCCTACAATGAGCAGTTCTTC. Its translation: CASGLGGLAYNEQFF. The chain couples TRBV12-5 to TRBJ2-1; maybe TRBD2 (6 bases). The CDR3 totals 15 residues. V was trimmed by 1 base and J by 2 bases, leaving 9 bases between them. Per germline, CDR1 LGHNT and CDR2 FRNRAP.

The V and J genes are TRBV4-2 and TRBJ2-1; the match to TRBD2 covers 13 bases. V gave up 5 bases and J gave up 8 bases; unmatched junction bases: 9. The length of the CDR3 is 16 residues. Germline CDR1 and CDR2: LGHNA and YNFKEQ. CDR3 sequence: CASSKPGTSGNYEQFF. CDR3 DNA: TGTGCCAGCAGCAAACCTGGGACTAGCGGGAATTATGAGCAGTTCTTC.

This chain joins TRBV7-9 and TRBJ1-3, with a weak D call TRBD1 (5 bases). CDR3 length equals 16 residues. Germline V gives CDR1 SEHNR, CDR2 FQNEAQ (reference sequence). Trimming stripped 3 bases from V and 1 base from J, with 13 bases between. The CDR3 loop is CASSLGQGLSGNTIYF. In DNA form, the CDR3 reads TGTGCCAGCAGCTTGGGGCAGGGACTGTCTGGAAACACCATATATTTT. Complete variable domain (other parts from reference TRBV7-9 and TRBJ1-3): DTGVSQNPRHKITKRGQNVTFRCDPISEHNRLYWYRQTLGQGPEFLTYFQNEAQLEKSRLLSDRFSAERPKGSFSTLEIQRTEQGDSAMYLCASSLGQGLSGNTIYFGEGSWLTVV.

This chain joins TRBV6-1 and TRBJ2-3, with 8 bases that match TRBD1. CDR3 size: 14 residues. Germline V CDR1 and CDR2: MNHNS, SASEGT. Germline trimming cut 6 bases from V and 4 bases from J; bases unmatched to any gene: 6. The CDR3 bases are TGTGCCAGCAGACCGGACAGGGTTTCAGATACGCAGTATTTT. Encoded protein: CASRPDRVSDTQYF.

The rearrangement joins TRBV28 to TRBJ1-5; D gene ambiguous. Germline V gene lookup returns CDR1 MDHEN and CDR2 SYDVKM. The V and J ends lost 3 bases and 7 bases respectively, with 13 bases between them. This CDR3 comprises 14 residues. CDR3 DNA sequence: TGTGCCAGCAGTTTTGAGATTCGTAGCCAGCCCCAGCATTTT. Its translation: CASSFEIRSQPQHF.

About this clone itself: This CDR3 is also generated by other DNA sequences in the sample. CDR3 bases: TGTGCCAGCAGTTTAGGGTCTAGCGCCGGGGAGCTGTTTTTT. Protein product: CASSLGSSAGELFF. The chain recombines TRBV27 with TRBJ2-2; TRBD2 is a possible D gene (6 bases). V lost 2 bases and J 6 bases, leaving 10 bases between the germline ends. Germline V lookup: CDR1 MNHEY, CDR2 SMNVEV (reference sequence). This CDR3 is 14 amino acids long.

The CDR3 is CAWSKSGNTDTQYF. CDR3 nucleotide sequence: TGTGCCTGGAGTAAAAGCGGCAACACAGATACGCAGTATTTT. The chain has TRBV30 and TRBJ2-3; TRBD2 is a possible D gene (5 bases). The germline V and J ends were trimmed by 2 bases and 2 bases, with 11 bases remaining between them. Per germline, CDR1 GTSNPN and CDR2 SVGIG (reference sequence). The CDR3 extends over 14 amino acids.

The chain couples TRBV20-1 to TRBJ2-1; D is uncertain. Germline V gene lookup returns CDR1 DFQATT and CDR2 SNEGSKA (reference sequence). The CDR3 totals 11 residues. Trimming left V 3 bases short and J 4 bases short, with 4 bases between. The CDR3 spells CSARTYNEQFF. CDR3 DNA sequence: TGCAGTGCTAGGACTTACAATGAGCAGTTCTTC.